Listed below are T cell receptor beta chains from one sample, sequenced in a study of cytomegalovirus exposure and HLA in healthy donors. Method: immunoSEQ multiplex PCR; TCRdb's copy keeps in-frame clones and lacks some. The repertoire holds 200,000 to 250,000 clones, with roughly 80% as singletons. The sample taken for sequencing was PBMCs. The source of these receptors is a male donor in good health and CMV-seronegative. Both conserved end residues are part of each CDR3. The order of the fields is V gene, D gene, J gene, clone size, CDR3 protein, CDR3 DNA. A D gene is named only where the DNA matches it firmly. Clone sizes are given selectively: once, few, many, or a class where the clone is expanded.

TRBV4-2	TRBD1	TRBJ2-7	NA	CASSQDLQGLEQYF	TGTGCCAGCAGCCAAGACCTACAGGGGCTCGAGCAGTACTTC
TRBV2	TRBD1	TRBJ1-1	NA	CASRGAGGTEAFF	TGTGCCAGCAGGGGAGCAGGGGGCACTGAAGCTTTCTTT
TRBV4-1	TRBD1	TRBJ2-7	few	CASSQIQGAAPEQYF	TGCGCCAGCAGCCAAATACAGGGGGCGGCCCCCGAGCAGTACTTC
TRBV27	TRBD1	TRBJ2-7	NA	CASSLRQGYSYEQYF	TGTGCCAGCAGTCTCAGACAGGGGTACTCCTACGAGCAGTACTTC
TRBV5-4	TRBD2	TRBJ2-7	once	CASSLRTSGSYEQYF	TGTGCCAGCAGCTTGCGGACTAGCGGCTCCTACGAGCAGTACTTC
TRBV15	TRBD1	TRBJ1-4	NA	CATSPRRDSLNEKLFF	TGTGCCACCAGCCCTCGACGGGACAGCTTGAATGAAAAACTGTTTTTT
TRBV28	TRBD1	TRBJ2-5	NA	CASSFRDRGWETQYF	TGTGCCAGCAGTTTCCGGGACAGGGGATGGGAGACCCAGTACTTC
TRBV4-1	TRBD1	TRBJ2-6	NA	CASLAGQGASGANVLTF	TGCGCCAGCCTCGCGGGACAGGGGGCTTCTGGGGCCAACGTCCTGACTTTC
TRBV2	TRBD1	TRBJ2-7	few	CASSGQGEEQYF	TGTGCCAGCTCCGGACAGGGGGAAGAGCAGTACTTC
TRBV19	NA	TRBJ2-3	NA	CASSMAAGAGTDTQYF	TGTGCCAGTAGTATGGCGGCAGGGGCCGGGACAGATACGCAGTATTTT